A selection of T cell receptor beta chains follows, all from one sample in a study of OX40 agonist ivuxolimab in advanced cancers. The table came from immunoSEQ multiplex PCR; TCRdb's copy has only in-frame clones and leaves some out. The table includes around 53,000 clones, about nine tenths detected once. The source material was CD4+ or CD8+ T cells sorted from blood, sampled in a trial of the OX40 agonist ivuxolimab. Receptors originate from an adult with an advanced solid tumor such as melanoma, head and neck, liver or kidney cancer. CDR3s leave out the opening cysteine and the closing phenylalanine or tryptophan.

CDR3	V	J
ASSLGLAGVDEQY	TRBV11-3	TRBJ2-7
ASRRGGNTEAF	TRBV5-8	TRBJ1-1
AIKGQGSYEQY	TRBV10-3	TRBJ2-7
ASREGYGYT	TRBV6-6	TRBJ1-2
AGGWLQSTDTQY	TRBV2	TRBJ2-3
ASSSGGLDNEQF	TRBV9	TRBJ2-1
ASSVEGATGNTIY	TRBV9	TRBJ1-3
ARWGWIPSPYEQY	TRBV6-4	TRBJ2-7
ASSQDGVAGNGNTIY	TRBV4-1	TRBJ1-3
ASSPHRSSGANVLT	TRBV25-1	TRBJ2-6
ASSLGQVSVAF	TRBV5-1	TRBJ1-1
ASSVFEGNYGYT	TRBV6-1	TRBJ1-2
ASSEVRVERTNTGELF	TRBV6-1	TRBJ2-2
ASSEVGMNTEAF	TRBV10-1	TRBJ1-1
ASSLVAGGSYEQY	TRBV7-6	TRBJ2-7
ASRSGLAGPDEQF	TRBV5-5	TRBJ2-1
ASSYSSPGGLYEQF	TRBV6-5	TRBJ2-1
ASSEAGAGELF	TRBV6-1	TRBJ2-2
ASSWRGRMGETQY	TRBV27	TRBJ2-5
ASSFGGRDNEQF	TRBV5-1	TRBJ2-1
ASSWGFLTGLNEQF	TRBV5-6	TRBJ2-1
AISGLANEKLF	TRBV10-3	TRBJ1-4
ASSYPPTSGSSQY	TRBV7-2	TRBJ2-3
ASSFSPTTGELF	TRBV11-2	TRBJ2-2
ASSETPFNEQY	TRBV6-1	.
ASSFGTYGKLF	TRBV5-1	TRBJ1-4
ASSIGGPQH	TRBV19	TRBJ1-5
ASSVGSGNTIY	TRBV9	TRBJ1-3
ASSFGYGYT	TRBV9	TRBJ1-2
AGHPGGNTIY	TRBV30	TRBJ1-3
ASSQDTGGYYGYT	TRBV14	TRBJ1-2
ASSVGVQGDTGELF	TRBV9	TRBJ2-2
ASSLLAGGAREKLF	TRBV19	TRBJ1-4
AWSTGKETQY	TRBV30	TRBJ2-5
ASSSRLAGGNTYEQY	TRBV28	TRBJ2-7
FPSVGYGYT	TRBV10-3	TRBJ1-2
ASSGKLQGPRSGGELF	TRBV2	TRBJ2-2
ASSESGLPPNEQF	TRBV10-1	TRBJ2-1
ASSRSGAYNEQF	TRBV6-4	TRBJ2-1
ASSIRPTSVTDTQY	TRBV7-9	TRBJ2-3
ASSQVPTVMDTEAF	TRBV4-1	TRBJ1-1
ASGTGHSYEQY	TRBV30	TRBJ2-7
ASRQGMEYNEQF	TRBV11-3	TRBJ2-1
ASGLDYEQY	TRBV12-5	TRBJ2-7
ATSGFNTQY	TRBV19	TRBJ2-3
ASSLGTSGSSGNTIY	TRBV28	TRBJ1-3
ASRSIATNEKLF	TRBV10-1	TRBJ1-4
ASSLFSNEQF	TRBV11-2	TRBJ2-1
ASSSRDGYNQPQH	TRBV7-8	TRBJ1-5
ASSIPGQAPNGYT	TRBV11-2	TRBJ1-2
ASTPQGINQPQH	TRBV2	TRBJ1-5
ASSLTMSGGYT	TRBV11-2	TRBJ1-2
ASSLGGLAGGGYNEQF	TRBV5-8	TRBJ2-1